This TCR beta chain was obtained from a study of shared clonotypes between healthy human individuals. Study-wide context: Used for every donor were three CD4 naive, three CD4 memory, two CD8 naive and one CD8 memory plate.

To note about this clone: Its target is unknown.

Study-level findings and limits: Sampling covered nothing but blood. Tissue TCR repertoires likely differ from those found in blood.

Sequencing was performed with immunoSEQ multiplex PCR; in TCRdb, only in-frame clones are kept and a portion is missing. The sample shows more than 2 million clones, 93% of them seen only once. Terminally differentiated effector memory CD45RA+ cells were left out of the naive CD8 fraction, which was CD45RO-negative and positively selected for CCR7. The TCR originated in a man aged 18 to 35 in good health. Some clones in this sample may be carry-over from other donors' samples. The sample consisted of naive CD8+ T cells from PBMCs.

The CDR3 sequence is CASSIQGASSYEQYF. The CDR3, as DNA: TGTGCCAGTAGTATTCAGGGGGCAAGCTCCTACGAGCAGTACTTC. The chain couples TRBV19 to TRBJ2-7, with TRBD1 identical over 8 bases. The CDR3 runs to 15 residues. Germline CDR1 is LNHDA and CDR2 is SQIVND (reference sequence). V lost 3 bases to trimming and J lost 0 bases; unmatched junction nucleotides: 4.